This TCR beta chain was recovered during a study of CD8 T cells in ankylosing spondylitis. Study-level findings and limits: Earlier studies detected some motif variants in reactive arthritis synovial fluid and blood. Blood of patients with ankylosing spondylitis appeared to be characterized by a TCR beta motif of 8 or 9 highly homologous variants.

The table lists this clonotype with a count of one. Its specificity is not known. Germline CDR1 is SGHVS and CDR2 is FQNEAQ. J lost 3 bases, V lost 0 bases, and 8 bases had no gene match. This CDR3 contains 17 residues. Quantitative barcoded 5'-RACE was used to prepare TCR beta libraries. TCRdb analysed the 5' RACE reads with MiXCR anew, one entry per CDR3 protein. The sample comprises just under 350,000 distinct CDR3 sequences, roughly 15% of which are singletons, and 0.85% to 1.4% rests with the top ten. The clonotype was recovered from a male donor with ankylosing spondylitis or in good health (not recorded which). Sequenced input: blood, either unsorted or a sorted T cell fraction (not recorded which). The chain joins TRBV7-8 to TRBJ2-7; 10 nucleotides align to TRBD2. The CDR3: CASSLALGLAGDYEQYF. In DNA form, the CDR3 reads TGTGCCAGCAGCTTAGCGCTTGGGCTAGCGGGGGACTACGAGCAGTACTTC.